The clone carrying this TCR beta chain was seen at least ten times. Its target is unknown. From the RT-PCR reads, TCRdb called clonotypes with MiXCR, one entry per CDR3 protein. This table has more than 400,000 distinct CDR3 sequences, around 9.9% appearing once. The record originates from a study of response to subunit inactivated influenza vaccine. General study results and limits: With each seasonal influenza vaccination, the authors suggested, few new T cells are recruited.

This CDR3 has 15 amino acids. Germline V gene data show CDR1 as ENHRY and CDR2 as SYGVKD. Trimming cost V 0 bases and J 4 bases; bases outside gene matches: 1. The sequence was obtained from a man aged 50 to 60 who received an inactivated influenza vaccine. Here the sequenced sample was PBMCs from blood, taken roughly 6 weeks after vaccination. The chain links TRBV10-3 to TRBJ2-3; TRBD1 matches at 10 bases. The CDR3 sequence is CAISESGTGADTQYF. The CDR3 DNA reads TGTGCCATCAGTGAGTCAGGGACAGGGGCAGATACGCAGTATTTT.